These 13 T cell receptor beta chains share one sample of origin, sequenced in a study of shared clonotypes between healthy human individuals. Profiled with immunoSEQ multiplex PCR; TCRdb holds only in-frame clones, not every one. The sample lists approximately 98,000 clones, 68% occurring once. The sequenced sample consisted of memory CD8+ T cells sorted from blood. As for subset: CD45RO+ cells pooled with CCR7-negative TemRA cells. Receptor source: a woman aged 30 to 39 in good health.

The V call is TRBV5-4, the J call TRBJ1-2; TRBD1 is a possible D gene (5 bases). V was pared by 0 bases and J by 4 bases, with 7 bases between. This CDR3 is built from 13 residues. Germline CDR1 is SGHNT and CDR2 is YYREEE (reference sequence). CDR3 sequence reads: CASSLGGPYGYTF. CDR3 sequence (DNA): TGTGCCAGCAGCTTGGGGGGCCCCTATGGCTACACCTTC.

This sequence joins TRBV4-2 and TRBJ2-1, with 10 positions matching TRBD2. The junction had 12 bases not matched to a gene; V was cut back by 0 bases and J by 10 bases. Germline V gives CDR1 LGHNA, CDR2 YNFKEQ. CDR3 length: 17 residues. CDR3 DNA: TGTGCCAGCAGCCAAGAAGGGGGGCTAGCGGGAGTGGAGGAGCAGTTCTTC. Its protein is CASSQEGGLAGVEEQFF.

V is TRBV6-1 and J is TRBJ1-1, with 9 nucleotides matching TRBD1. The V segment lost 2 bases and the J segment 5 bases; nucleotides outside the gene matches: 9. The V gene's germline CDR1 is MNHNS and CDR2 SASEGT. The CDR3 sequence is 16 residues long. The CDR3 here is CASSENSYRGLTEAFF. The CDR3 nucleotides are TGTGCCAGCAGTGAAAATAGTTACAGGGGGCTTACTGAAGCTTTCTTT.

This chain joins TRBV10-3 and TRBJ1-1; 7 nucleotides match TRBD1. Germline CDR1 ENHRY, CDR2 SYGVKD. The CDR3 is made up of 14 amino acids. Losses at the gene ends were 3 bases for V and 4 bases for J; bases not matched to a gene: 5. The chain's CDR3 is CAISDTGVGTEAFF. CDR3 bases: TGTGCCATCAGTGACACAGGGGTTGGCACTGAAGCTTTCTTT.

The rearrangement links TRBV12-5 to TRBJ1-4; 8 bases are a match to TRBD1. This CDR3 is 15 amino acids long. With 6 bases clipped from V and 8 bases from J, the junction kept 11 bases outside the gene matches. Germline V gene sequence: CDR1 LGHNT, CDR2 FRNRAP. The CDR3 is CASGPRGQGGEKLFF. In DNA, the CDR3 is TGTGCTAGTGGCCCCCGAGGACAGGGCGGCGAAAAACTGTTTTTT.

The V call is TRBV7-9, the J call TRBJ2-1; tentatively, D is TRBD2 (6 bases). CDR1 and CDR2 from the germline V gene are SEHNR and FQNEAQ (reference sequence). V was shortened by 0 bases and J by 5 bases, with 11 bases between the two germline ends. The CDR3 runs 15 residues. This chain's CDR3 is CASSLAPAGNNEQFF. The CDR3 coding sequence is TGTGCCAGCAGCTTAGCTCCCGCGGGAAACAATGAGCAGTTCTTC.

This clone was detected ten times or more. This chain connects TRBV6-5 to TRBJ2-7, with D possibly matching TRBD1 (5 bases). The CDR3 is made up of 13 amino acids. The germline CDR1 and CDR2 sequences are MNHEY and SVGAGI. The ends were cut back, 6 bases at V and 2 bases at J, with 11 bases in the middle. CDR3 in amino acids: CASRKGPTYEQYF. In DNA, the CDR3 is TGTGCCAGCAGGAAGGGGCCAACCTACGAGCAGTACTTC.

The chain carries TRBV5-4 and TRBJ2-3, with 7 bases fitting TRBD1. There are 15 residues in the CDR3. With V trimmed by 3 bases and J by 2 bases, 6 bases remained unmatched. In germline, CDR1 is SGHNT, CDR2 YYREEE (reference sequence). The CDR3 bases are TGTGCCAGCAGCTCAGGGGGTTTTGACACAGATACGCAGTATTTT. Translation gives CASSSGGFDTDTQYF. Complete variable domain (other parts from reference TRBV5-4 and TRBJ2-3): ETGVTQSPTHLIKTRGQQVTLRCSSQSGHNTVSWYQQALGQGPQFIFQYYREEENGRGNFPPRFSGLQFPNYSSELNVNALELDDSALYLCASSSGGFDTDTQYFGPGTRLTVL.

The chain employs TRBV5-6 and TRBJ2-7; tentatively, D is TRBD2 (5 bases). The CDR3 length is 14 residues. Germline CDR1 SGHDT, CDR2 YYEEEE. Trimming left V 2 bases short and J 6 bases short, with 15 bases between. In DNA form, the CDR3 reads TGTGCCAGCAGCTTAGCGGCCCCCCACATCGAGCAGTACTTC. Protein sequence: CASSLAAPHIEQYF.

This chain joins TRBV7-3 and TRBJ2-6; no clear D gene. V was trimmed by 5 bases and J by 5 bases, leaving 22 bases between them. This CDR3 is built from 18 residues. Germline V gene sequence: CDR1 SGHTA, CDR2 FQGTGA. The CDR3 DNA follows: TGTGCCAGCAGCATGCTTTTACGCTTACAAAGTCGGGCCAACGTCCTGACTTTC. Protein: CASSMLLRLQSRANVLTF.

As regards this clone: The germline gene is not matched at one end of the junction; a read error may be the cause. CDR3 bases: TGTGCCAGCAGTCATAGCGGGAGAGTATGGTTC. Amino acid sequence: CASSHSGRVWF. The gene calls are TRBV28 and TRBJ2-7; 9 bases agree with TRBD2. Germline assignment: CDR1 MDHEN and CDR2 SYDVKM. CDR3 size: 11 residues.

The chain uses TRBV4-3 and TRBJ2-7; TRBD1 matches 8 bases. With 4 bases clipped from V and 2 bases from J, the junction kept 7 bases outside the gene matches. Germline CDR1 is LGHNA and CDR2 is YSLEER. CDR3 length: 15 residues. The CDR3, as DNA: TGCGCCAGCAGCCTCGTCGGGACAGGAGCCTACGAGCAGTACTTC. It yields the protein CASSLVGTGAYEQYF.

This clone appeared once. The chain couples TRBV9 to TRBJ2-7, with 7 bases fitting TRBD2. Germline V gives CDR1 SGDLS, CDR2 YYNGEE. The CDR3 extends over 14 amino acids. The V and J ends lost 1 base and 5 bases, in that order; junction bases with no gene match: 6. The CDR3 nucleotides read TGTGCCAGCAGCGTACTGGGCGGGAGCGACGAGCAGTACTTC. It specifies CASSVLGGSDEQYF.